The sequence of this TCR beta chain was determined in a study of cytomegalovirus exposure and HLA in healthy donors. Study-wide context: An earlier analysis identified 117 million unique TCR beta sequences in about 200 million T cells.

Germline CDR1 SGHRS, CDR2 YFSETQ. There are 11 residues in the CDR3. V lost 3 bases, J lost 5 bases, and 5 bases lay in between. Study results and limitations: An assumption of roughly uniform sequencing depth across donors underlay the presence/absence analyses. It was reportedly the case that the classifier diagnosed cytomegalovirus status with high specificity and sensitivity. Beyond CMV serostatus, there was no information to go on about immune exposure.

Both 60 Vbeta primers and 13 Jbeta primers went into the PCR. Profiling relied on immunoSEQ multiplex PCR, and the TCRdb table lists in-frame clones only, not all of them. The profile shows about 150,000 clones, 79% of them singletons. As to this clone: The antigen is unknown.

Input material: PBMCs. The rearrangement uses TRBV5-1 and TRBJ1-2; D gene ambiguous. This clonotype was obtained from a man aged 40-49 years in good health and CMV-seropositive. CDR3 nucleotides: TGCGCCAGCAGCTCCTCTTATGGCTACACCTTC. Protein: CASSSSYGYTF.